This record looks at one TCR beta chain sequence and its context. These data belong to a study of T cell changes during pregnancy in multiple sclerosis. Data came from immunoSEQ multiplex PCR; TCRdb stores just in-frame clones and leaves some out. The table records around 34,000 clones, 75% to 95% of them present only once. The specimen comprised CD8+ T cells from peripheral blood mononuclear cells, sampled before pregnancy. The receptor comes from a female donor with multiple sclerosis, enrolled in a pregnancy study.

The CDR3 coding sequence is TGCGCCAGCAGCCAATTTGCGGGGGGCGCGTACGAGCAGTACTTC. This codes for CASSQFAGGAYEQYF. The chain carries TRBV4-3 and TRBJ2-7, with 8 nucleotides matching TRBD2. The CDR3 is made up of 15 amino acids. The junction had 7 bases not matched to a gene; V was cut back by 2 bases and J by 4 bases. Germline V CDR1 and CDR2: LGHNA, YSLEER.